Presented here are 6 T cell receptor beta chains from one specimen sequenced in a study of T-cell memory formation after mild COVID-19. TCRdb analysed the 5' RACE reads with MiXCR anew, one entry per CDR3 protein. The table lists some 13,000 distinct CDR3 sequences, 9.5% to 15% of them singletons. The sequencing input was PBMCs or a T cell subset sorted from them (not recorded which). Receptors originate from an adult woman who had mild COVID-19 (a few samples of this study predate the infection). Cell type and time point are not known.

Ten or more counts support this clonotype. The CDR3 here is CASSPQPPETGNTEAFF. In DNA, the CDR3 is TGTGCCAGCAGCCCCCAGCCTCCCGAGACAGGGAACACTGAAGCTTTCTTT. The genes are TRBV11-2 and TRBJ1-1, with D perhaps TRBD1 (6 bases). Germline CDR1 and CDR2: SGHAT and FQNNGV. V dropped 5 bases and J dropped 1 base, with 20 bases sitting between them. This CDR3 contains 17 residues.

This clonotype came up many times. The chain combines TRBV7-3 with TRBJ2-3; D not resolved. Trimming removed 8 bases at V and 2 bases at J, with 8 bases between. From germline, CDR1 is SGHTA and CDR2 FQGTGA. CDR3 size: 12 residues. This CDR3 reads CASGPNTDTQYF. CDR3 nucleotide sequence: TGTGCCAGCGGACCAAACACAGATACGCAGTATTTT.

There are many counts of this clonotype. This chain uses TRBV7-9 with TRBJ2-1; unclear D gene. The V end lost 2 bases, the J end lost 0 bases, and 11 bases lay between the germline ends. The CDR3 runs to 16 residues. CDR1 SEHNR and CDR2 FQNEAQ come from the germline V gene (reference sequence). Written as DNA, the CDR3 is TGTGCCAGCAGCTTACCTCTTGGGGTCTCCTACAATGAGCAGTTCTTC. It yields the protein CASSLPLGVSYNEQFF. Filled out from reference TRBV7-9 and TRBJ2-1, the complete variable domain reads DTGVSQNPRHKITKRGQNVTFRCDPISEHNRLYWYRQTLGQGPEFLTYFQNEAQLEKSRLLSDRFSAERPKGSFSTLEIQRTEQGDSAMYLCASSLPLGVSYNEQFFGPGTRLTVL.

This clonotype was observed at least ten times. The chain is built from TRBV10-3 and TRBJ2-1; 12 bases are a match to TRBD2. From germline, CDR1 is ENHRY and CDR2 SYGVKD. The CDR3 is 13 amino acids. Unmatched junction bases numbered 10, after V lost 10 bases and J lost 12 bases. The CDR3 DNA sequence: TGTGCCACCCGGACTAGCGGGGCCCCAGGGCAGTTCTTC. Amino acid sequence: CATRTSGAPGQFF.

At least ten counts were recorded for this clonotype. The gene calls are TRBV7-9 and TRBJ2-7, with TRBD1 matching over 8 bases. V trimming: 5 bases; J trimming: 2 bases; junction bases outside the gene matches: 11. This CDR3 is 16 amino acids long. CDR1 is SEHNR, CDR2 FQNEAQ, per germline (reference sequence). CDR3 sequence: CASSPRVRDRTYEQYF. In nucleotides, the CDR3 is TGTGCCAGCAGCCCACGCGTTCGGGACAGGACCTACGAGCAGTACTTC.

This clonotype was seen at least ten times. The chain uses TRBV30 and TRBJ1-1, with D tentatively TRBD1 (6 bases). Deletions cut 1 base from V and 5 bases from J, with 20 bases between. Germline loops: CDR1 GTSNPN, CDR2 SVGIG (reference sequence). CDR3 length: 16 amino acids. DNA of the CDR3: TGTGCCTGGAGTGACCCCTTGGACGGAGGGGGGACTGAAGCTTTCTTT. Protein: CAWSDPLDGGGTEAFF.